Listed below are T cell receptor beta chains from one sample, sequenced in a study of Ad26.COV2.S vaccination and SARS-CoV-2 variants. The repertoire was sequenced with immunoSEQ multiplex PCR; TCRdb's copy has only in-frame clones and lacks some. This table holds 350,000 to 450,000 clones, roughly 90% found once. Sequences were derived from peripheral blood, sampled in a trial of Ad26.COV2.S vaccine versus placebo. Source of these receptors: a person aged 18 to 59 who received the Ad26.COV2.S COVID-19 vaccine or a placebo. Both conserved end residues are part of each CDR3. The D gene is left open where the match is weak. Clone size, where shown, is once, few, many, or a class for clones that have expanded.

v_gene	abundance	d_gene	j_gene	CDR3aa	CDR3nt
TRBV11-2	.	TRBD2	TRBJ2-7	CASSLPTSGNHYEQYF	TGTGCCAGCAGCTTACCAACTAGCGGAAATCACTACGAGCAGTACTTC
TRBV14	.	.	TRBJ1-3	CASSQGRGSGNTIYF	TGTGCCAGCAGCCAAGGAAGGGGTTCTGGAAACACCATATATTTT
TRBV27	.	TRBD1	TRBJ2-7	CASSFYPRRTGTGPYEQYF	TGTGCCAGCAGTTTCTACCCCCGCCGAACCGGGACAGGGCCCTACGAGCAGTACTTC
TRBV15	.	TRBD1	TRBJ2-7	CATSRRTGVNEQYF	TGTGCCACCTCACGACGGACAGGGGTTAACGAGCAGTACTTC
TRBV6-5	.	.	TRBJ2-5	CASSLEETQYF	TGTGCCAGCAGTTTGGAAGAGACCCAGTACTTC
TRBV30	.	.	TRBJ2-3	CAWSVGWRDTQYF	TGTGCCTGGAGCGTCGGGTGGAGGGATACGCAGTATTTT
TRBV11-2	.	TRBD1	TRBJ1-5	CASSLGQGTQPQHF	TGTGCCAGCAGCTTAGGACAGGGGACCCAGCCCCAGCATTTT
TRBV7-2	.	.	TRBJ1-2	CASSPAGLEFYGYTF	TGTGCCAGCAGCCCAGCGGGCTTGGAGTTCTATGGCTACACCTTC
TRBV10-3	few	TRBD2	TRBJ2-5	CAISEGGLQETQYF	TGTGCCATCAGTGAGGGGGGACTACAAGAGACCCAGTACTTC
TRBV27	.	.	TRBJ2-2	CASSAGQNTGELFF	TGTGCCAGCTCCGCGGGACAGAACACCGGGGAGCTGTTTTTT
TRBV6-2/TRBV6-3	.	.	TRBJ1-2	CASSYADFTNYGYTF	TGTGCCAGCAGTTACGCGGATTTCACTAACTATGGCTACACCTTC
TRBV18	.	TRBD1	TRBJ1-5	CASSKYGTGVSNQPQHF	TGTGCCAGCTCAAAGTACGGGACAGGGGTTAGCAATCAGCCCCAGCATTTT
TRBV19	.	.	TRBJ2-5	CASSIRGGETQYF	TGTGCCAGTAGTATTCGGGGAGGAGAGACCCAGTACTTC
TRBV21-1	few	.	TRBJ1-2	CASSKDNGHAVGGYTF	TGTGCCAGCAGCAAAGATAACGGGCATGCCGTTGGTGGCTACACCTTC
TRBV4-1	.	.	TRBJ1-6	CASSPPYNSPLHF	TGCGCCAGCAGCCCCCCCTATAATTCACCCCTCCACTTT
TRBV6-5	.	TRBD2	TRBJ2-3	CASSQIAGGTDTQYF	TGTGCCAGCAGTCAGATAGCGGGGGGCACAGATACGCAGTATTTT
TRBV19	.	TRBD1	TRBJ1-1	CASSQGGTGQGEAFF	TGTGCCAGTAGCCAAGGCGGGACAGGGCAAGGTGAAGCTTTCTTT
TRBV7-2	.	.	TRBJ1-6	CASSQQGIGRIYSPLHF	TGTGCCAGCAGCCAACAGGGAATTGGGAGGATTTATTCACCCCTCCACTTT
TRBV25-1	.	TRBD2	TRBJ2-6	CASSELGGGFSGANVLTF	TGTGCCAGCAGTGAATTGGGCGGGGGGTTCTCTGGGGCCAACGTCCTGACTTTC
TRBV14	once	TRBD2	TRBJ2-7	CASSQMRDYYEQYF	TGTGCCAGCAGCCAAATGCGGGACTACTACGAGCAGTACTTC
TRBV18	.	TRBD1	TRBJ1-2	CATQGQDAWGYTF	TGTGCCACCCAAGGACAGGACGCTTGGGGCTACACCTTC
TRBV6-5	.	TRBD2	TRBJ2-3	CASSDRGGTDTQYF	TGTGCCAGCAGCGATCGGGGGGGCACAGATACGCAGTATTTT
TRBV29-1	.	.	TRBJ2-1	CSALSTLSYNEQFF	TGCAGCGCACTCTCGACACTCTCCTACAATGAGCAGTTCTTC
TRBV27	.	.	TRBJ1-6	CASSYGVRYSYNSPLHF	TGTGCCAGCAGTTACGGGGTTCGTTACTCCTATAATTCACCCCTCCACTTT
TRBV5-4	.	.	TRBJ1-1	CASSLPGTQVNTEAFF	TGTGCCAGCAGCTTGCCTGGAACTCAGGTGAACACTGAAGCTTTCTTT
TRBV18	.	TRBD2	TRBJ2-2	CASSFPSLAGNTGELFF	TGTGCCAGCTCGTTCCCAAGCCTAGCGGGTAACACCGGGGAGCTGTTTTTT
TRBV28	once	.	TRBJ2-3	CASGKGDFTDTQYF	TGTGCCAGCGGGAAGGGGGATTTCACAGATACGCAGTATTTT
TRBV9	.	.	TRBJ2-3	CASSVNLPGDTQYF	TGTGCCAGCAGCGTAAATCTGCCCGGAGATACGCAGTATTTT
TRBV19	.	.	TRBJ1-2	CASSISDEPHYGYTF	TGTGCCAGTAGTATATCTGATGAACCACACTATGGCTACACCTTC
TRBV12-5	.	TRBD1	TRBJ2-1	CASGPGTGNEQFF	TGTGCTAGTGGACCCGGGACAGGGAATGAGCAGTTCTTC
TRBV7-9	.	TRBD1	TRBJ1-2	CASSLADRVGGYTF	TGTGCCAGCAGCTTAGCGGACAGGGTGGGAGGCTACACCTTC
TRBV30	.	TRBD2	TRBJ2-3	CAWSVSWAGGPRDTQYF	TGTGCCTGGAGTGTTAGTTGGGCGGGGGGGCCTAGAGATACGCAGTATTTT
TRBV7-9	.	.	TRBJ2-1	CASRAAGEQFF	TGTGCCAGCAGAGCCGCGGGAGAGCAGTTCTTC
TRBV5-6	few	.	TRBJ1-3	CASSLAVDTGNTIYF	TGTGCCAGCAGCTTGGCCGTGGATACCGGAAACACCATATATTTT
TRBV6-5	.	.	TRBJ1-1	CASSYTSNTEAFF	TGTGCCAGCAGTTACACCTCGAACACTGAAGCTTTCTTT
TRBV19	.	TRBD2	TRBJ2-1	CASSIDSGGGSSYNEQFF	TGTGCCAGTAGTATCGATAGCGGGGGTGGAAGCTCCTACAATGAGCAGTTCTTC
TRBV7-2	.	.	TRBJ2-1	CASSLVPNRDEQFF	TGTGCCAGCAGCTTAGTCCCGAACCGGGATGAGCAGTTCTTC
TRBV27	.	.	TRBJ1-4	CASSLYGATNEKLFF	TGTGCCAGCAGTTTATATGGTGCAACTAATGAAAAACTGTTTTTT
TRBV7-2	.	.	TRBJ2-2	CASSPTPGLQTGELFF	TGTGCCAGCAGCCCAACCCCCGGGCTCCAAACCGGGGAGCTGTTTTTT
TRBV3-1/TRBV3-2	.	TRBD1	TRBJ1-6	CASSQDGGGQGYSPLHF	TGTGCCAGCAGCCAAGATGGGGGGGGACAGGGATATTCACCCCTCCACTTT
TRBV6-5	.	TRBD2	TRBJ2-7	CASASGGLLYEQYF	TGTGCCAGCGCGAGCGGGGGGCTTCTCTACGAGCAGTACTTC
TRBV27	.	.	TRBJ1-1	CASSPFGLLMNTEAFF	TGTGCCAGCAGTCCCTTCGGACTGCTAATGAACACTGAAGCTTTCTTT
TRBV7-2	.	.	TRBJ2-7	CASSQTRDYEQYF	TGTGCCAGCAGCCAGACTAGAGACTACGAGCAGTACTTC
TRBV6-5	.	.	TRBJ2-5	CASSRAGTKETQYF	TGTGCCAGCAGTCGCGCCGGGACCAAAGAGACCCAGTACTTC
TRBV18	.	TRBD1	TRBJ2-7	CASSPDRRTYEQYF	TGTGCCAGCTCACCGGACAGGCGAACCTACGAGCAGTACTTC
TRBV10-2	.	.	TRBJ1-2	CASSDFEGYNYGYTF	TGCGCCAGCAGTGACTTCGAGGGTTACAACTATGGCTACACCTTC
TRBV29-1	.	.	TRBJ1-2	CSVEATRGRGYTF	TGCAGCGTTGAAGCGACCAGGGGACGTGGCTACACCTTC
TRBV7-9	few	TRBD1	TRBJ1-1	CASSLAGGLNTEAFF	TGTGCCAGCAGCTTAGCAGGGGGCCTGAACACTGAAGCTTTCTTT
TRBV7-2	.	TRBD2	TRBJ2-3	CASSPNPGLGTTDTQYF	TGTGCCAGCAGCCCCAACCCGGGACTAGGGACCACAGATACGCAGTATTTT
TRBV24-1	.	.	TRBJ1-5	CATSPGYNQPQHF	TGTGCCACCAGCCCAGGATACAATCAGCCCCAGCATTTT
TRBV6-2/TRBV6-3	.	TRBD2	TRBJ2-5	CASSVAGTRQETQYF	TGTGCCAGCAGCGTAGCGGGGACGCGGCAAGAGACCCAGTACTTC
TRBV10-1	.	TRBD2	TRBJ2-2	CASSGGEGLRETGELFF	TGCGCCAGCAGTGGGGGTGAGGGACTACGAGAGACCGGGGAGCTGTTTTTT
TRBV5-1	.	TRBD2	TRBJ2-3	CASSLVASGSTDTQYF	TGCGCCAGCAGCTTGGTTGCTAGCGGAAGCACAGATACGCAGTATTTT
TRBV9	.	TRBD2	TRBJ2-1	CASSVVAGGNNEQFF	TGTGCCAGCAGCGTAGTAGCGGGGGGGAACAATGAGCAGTTCTTC
TRBV5-5	.	TRBD1	TRBJ1-5	CASSLVTGGSDQPQHF	TGTGCCAGCAGCTTGGTAACAGGGGGCTCAGATCAGCCCCAGCATTTT
TRBV7-9	many	TRBD1	TRBJ1-1	CASSLGRGGQGANTEAFF	TGTGCCAGCAGCTTGGGTCGCGGGGGACAGGGGGCAAACACTGAAGCTTTCTTT